The clone carrying this T cell receptor (beta chain) was detected ten times or more. No antigen is known for it. These data are taken from a study of T cells in Graves' hyperthyroidism and ophthalmopathy. Overall study: Peripheral blood was taken when the disease was first diagnosed, before any treatment began. Regarding the study as a whole: Before onset, ophthalmopathy was predicted by the model a median roughly 6.8 months earlier.

Diagnoses were established using clinical symptoms, serum thyroxine and TRAb, thyroid ultrasound and orbital computed tomography. The source material, RNA transcripts, was used to amplify TCR beta CDR3 regions. During a first-round RT-PCR of the TCR CDR3, the HTBI primer set was used. Via MiXCR, TCRdb re-called the multiplex PCR reads, giving one row per CDR3 protein. The sample includes roughly 520,000 distinct CDR3 sequences, roughly a quarter of them seen just once. The CDR3 has 13 residues. V lost 5 bases to trimming and J lost 4 bases; unmatched junction nucleotides: 3. Germline V gives CDR1 SEHNR, CDR2 FQNEAQ (reference sequence).

The V gene is TRBV7-9, the J gene TRBJ1-1; 8 bases are shared with TRBD1. This TCR was recovered from a woman in her twenties or thirties with Graves' ophthalmopathy. Input material: blood. The CDR3 protein is CASSNTGGTEAFF. DNA of the CDR3: TGTGCCAGCAGCAATACAGGGGGCACTGAAGCTTTCTTT.